This T cell receptor (beta chain) was sequenced in a study of T cells in Graves' hyperthyroidism and ophthalmopathy. This clonotype occurred a few times. From more than 9.5 ml of fresh peripheral blood, PBMCs were isolated. Template material for amplifying TCR beta CDR3 regions consisted of RNA transcripts. An initial round of RT-PCR targeting the TCR CDR3 relied on the HTBI primer set. Each CDR3 protein gets one entry after TCRdb re-called the multiplex PCR reads with MiXCR. This sample carries under 400,000 distinct CDR3 sequences, approximately 14% of them seen once, and the ten largest clones take approximately 20%. With 0 bases removed from V and 7 bases from J, the gap between germline ends came to 14 bases. CDR3 length: 14 amino acids. The germline V gene has CDR1 SGHRS and CDR2 YFSETQ.

This receptor was obtained from a woman in her sixties or seventies with Graves' ophthalmopathy. The gene calls are TRBV5-1 and TRBJ2-7; a possible D gene is TRBD2 (6 bases). The sequencing sample was made of blood. The chain's CDR3 is CASSLVVAVGEQYF. The DNA for the CDR3 is TGCGCCAGCAGCTTGGTAGTAGCGGTGGGGGAGCAGTACTTC.